Included here is one T cell receptor beta chain sequence, with context. Its antigen is not identified. The sample originates from a study of cytomegalovirus exposure and HLA in healthy donors. Findings and caveats of the study: Later analysis suggested links between common viral pathogens and several top significant clusters. In an earlier analysis, most TCR beta V segments were productive about 87% or about 30% of the time.

In germline, CDR1 is SGDLS, CDR2 YYNGEE. The CDR3 loop spans 14 amino acids. The V segment lost 3 bases and the J segment 1 base; nucleotides outside the gene matches: 3. This PCR relied on a set of 60 Vbeta primers and 13 Jbeta primers. Repertoires were generated with immunoSEQ multiplex PCR, while TCRdb's copy carries only in-frame clones and drops some. Of some 150,000 clones in the sample, about 83% were seen once. This sequence originates from a woman in her 30s in good health and CMV-seronegative. The chain links TRBV9 to TRBJ1-1, with TRBD1 matching over 7 bases. Sequencing input: PBMCs. CDR3 coding DNA: TGTGCCAGCAGCGGCGGACAGGCGAACACTGAAGCTTTCTTT. It codes for CASSGGQANTEAFF.